A selection of T cell receptor beta chains follows, all from one sample in a study of blood T cell repertoires in COVID-19. Assay: immunoSEQ multiplex PCR; the TCRdb copy retains only in-frame clones and omits some. Of 250,000 or so clones in the sample, about nine tenths were seen once. Sequencing input: peripheral blood. The receptors here all came from a woman aged 60-75 years with acute or convalescent COVID-19. The CDR3 runs from the conserved cysteine through the conserved F or W. Fields, in order: D gene, V gene, J gene, clone size, CDR3 DNA, CDR3 protein. The D gene is left open where the match is weak. A clone size is listed for some rows: how often the clone was seen (once, few, many), or a class if it is expanded.

d_call: .
v_call: TRBV3-1/TRBV3-2
j_call: TRBJ1-4
clone_size: .
cdr3_nt: TGTGCCAGCAGCCCCCGTGGGGGCGGGGAAAAACTGTTTTTT
cdr3_aa: CASSPRGGGEKLFF

d_call: .
v_call: TRBV9
j_call: TRBJ1-6
clone_size: many
cdr3_nt: TGTGCCAGCAGCGTAGGGGCAAATTCACCCCTCCACTTT
cdr3_aa: CASSVGANSPLHF

d_call: .
v_call: TRBV7-9
j_call: TRBJ1-1
clone_size: .
cdr3_nt: TGTGCCAGCAGCTTAGCTGCTGACACGCAAGCTTTCTTT
cdr3_aa: CASSLAADTQAFF

d_call: .
v_call: TRBV21-1
j_call: TRBJ1-1
clone_size: .
cdr3_nt: TGTGCCAGCGGACGTACAGGGGAAAACATGAACACTGAAGCTTTCTTT
cdr3_aa: CASGRTGENMNTEAFF

d_call: .
v_call: TRBV29-1
j_call: TRBJ2-1
clone_size: .
cdr3_nt: TGCAGCGTTGCCGCTGTCAGGCCGATGGGTAATGAGCAGTTCTTC
cdr3_aa: CSVAAVRPMGNEQFF

d_call: TRBD2
v_call: TRBV27
j_call: TRBJ2-1
clone_size: .
cdr3_nt: TGTGCCAGCAGGGGACTAGCGGTTTCCTACAATGAGCAGTTCTTC
cdr3_aa: CASRGLAVSYNEQFF

d_call: TRBD1
v_call: TRBV3-1/TRBV3-2
j_call: TRBJ2-7
clone_size: .
cdr3_nt: TGTGCCAGCAGCCGGGACAGGCTCGACGAGCAGTACTTC
cdr3_aa: CASSRDRLDEQYF

d_call: TRBD1
v_call: TRBV7-2
j_call: TRBJ2-7
clone_size: .
cdr3_nt: TGTGCCAGCAGCTTACGCGGACAGGCTCCATACGAGCAGTACTTC
cdr3_aa: CASSLRGQAPYEQYF

d_call: TRBD1
v_call: TRBV9
j_call: TRBJ2-2
clone_size: .
cdr3_nt: TGTGCCAGCAGCGAACCCACAGGGGCCAGGAGGTTGGGCGGCGGGGAGCTGTTTTTT
cdr3_aa: CASSEPTGARRLGGGELFF

d_call: .
v_call: TRBV28
j_call: TRBJ1-3
clone_size: .
cdr3_nt: TGTGCCAGCAGTTTACGGTCCAGGGGTGGAAACACCATATATTTT
cdr3_aa: CASSLRSRGGNTIYF

d_call: TRBD1
v_call: TRBV18
j_call: TRBJ2-7
clone_size: .
cdr3_nt: TGTGCCAGCTCACCGGGGACAGCCGAAGGCTACGAGCAGTACTTC
cdr3_aa: CASSPGTAEGYEQYF

d_call: TRBD2
v_call: TRBV3-1/TRBV3-2
j_call: TRBJ2-7
clone_size: .
cdr3_nt: TGTGCCAGCAGACAAGCGGGGGGGCCCTTCGAGCAGTACTTC
cdr3_aa: CASRQAGGPFEQYF

d_call: .
v_call: TRBV7-2
j_call: TRBJ1-3
clone_size: once
cdr3_nt: TGTGCCAGCAGCTTAGGTGGGAGTGGTGGAAACACCATATATTTT
cdr3_aa: CASSLGGSGGNTIYF

d_call: .
v_call: TRBV2
j_call: TRBJ1-2
clone_size: .
cdr3_nt: TGTGCCAGCAGCACTTCATCTAACTATGGCTACACCTTC
cdr3_aa: CASSTSSNYGYTF

d_call: TRBD1
v_call: TRBV15
j_call: TRBJ1-4
clone_size: .
cdr3_nt: TGTGCCACCAGCGGACTACAGGGGGGTGAAAAACTGTTTTTT
cdr3_aa: CATSGLQGGEKLFF

d_call: .
v_call: TRBV10-3
j_call: TRBJ1-1
clone_size: .
cdr3_nt: TGTGCCATCAGTATGCTACAGACGAACACTGAAGCTTTCTTT
cdr3_aa: CAISMLQTNTEAFF

d_call: TRBD1
v_call: TRBV2
j_call: TRBJ2-7
clone_size: few
cdr3_nt: TGTGCCAGCCGAGGACAGGCTCTCCGCGAGCAGTACTTC
cdr3_aa: CASRGQALREQYF

d_call: .
v_call: TRBV24-1
j_call: TRBJ2-3
clone_size: .
cdr3_nt: TGTGCCACCAGCCGAACCTGGGCAGGGTCAGATACGCAGTATTTT
cdr3_aa: CATSRTWAGSDTQYF

d_call: .
v_call: TRBV28
j_call: TRBJ1-2
clone_size: many
cdr3_nt: TGTGCCAGCAGTTTAGATCCGGGAGGGCGAAGGAATGGCTACACCTTC
cdr3_aa: CASSLDPGGRRNGYTF

d_call: .
v_call: TRBV11-2
j_call: TRBJ2-5
clone_size: .
cdr3_nt: TGTGCCAGCAGCGCCCGGGACTCTCTTCCCCGGGAGACCCAGTACTTC
cdr3_aa: CASSARDSLPRETQYF

d_call: .
v_call: TRBV5-1
j_call: TRBJ1-3
clone_size: .
cdr3_nt: TGCGCCAGCAGCTTGACTTCGAGTTCTGGAAACACCATATATTTT
cdr3_aa: CASSLTSSSGNTIYF

d_call: TRBD1
v_call: TRBV6-4
j_call: TRBJ1-1
clone_size: .
cdr3_nt: TGTGCCAGCACCAAAACAGGGGGCGCGGGCACTGAAGCTTTCTTT
cdr3_aa: CASTKTGGAGTEAFF

d_call: TRBD1
v_call: TRBV6-5
j_call: TRBJ1-1
clone_size: .
cdr3_nt: TGTGCCAGCAGTTTTCCCCGGACAGGGGTGGACACTGAAGCTTTCTTT
cdr3_aa: CASSFPRTGVDTEAFF

d_call: .
v_call: TRBV7-9
j_call: TRBJ1-1
clone_size: .
cdr3_nt: TGTGCCAGCAGCTTAGGAAGTGGAGTCCCTGAAGCTTTCTTT
cdr3_aa: CASSLGSGVPEAFF

d_call: TRBD1
v_call: TRBV7-2
j_call: TRBJ1-2
clone_size: .
cdr3_nt: TGTGCCAGCAGCCTGGACAGGGACGATGGCTACACCTTC
cdr3_aa: CASSLDRDDGYTF

d_call: TRBD2
v_call: TRBV18
j_call: TRBJ2-7
clone_size: .
cdr3_nt: TGTGCCAGTCAGGCCCCACTAGCGAGCTCCTACGAGCAGTACTTC
cdr3_aa: CASQAPLASSYEQYF

d_call: .
v_call: TRBV15
j_call: TRBJ1-2
clone_size: .
cdr3_nt: TGTGCCACCAGCAGAGATCTCCCAGAAGCTAACTATGGCTACACCTTC
cdr3_aa: CATSRDLPEANYGYTF

d_call: .
v_call: TRBV7-2
j_call: TRBJ1-6
clone_size: .
cdr3_nt: TGTGCCAGCAGCCCGCAAGCGTTTTCACCCCTCCACTTT
cdr3_aa: CASSPQAFSPLHF

d_call: .
v_call: TRBV20-1
j_call: TRBJ2-3
clone_size: .
cdr3_nt: TGCAGTGCTAGTGCGCGCGGGGCGTCCACAGATACGCAGTATTTT
cdr3_aa: CSASARGASTDTQYF

d_call: .
v_call: TRBV4-2
j_call: TRBJ1-2
clone_size: .
cdr3_nt: TGTGCCAGCAGCCCCCGTGGAGGGGAATTCTATGGCTACACCTTC
cdr3_aa: CASSPRGGEFYGYTF

d_call: .
v_call: TRBV3-1/TRBV3-2
j_call: TRBJ2-7
clone_size: .
cdr3_nt: TGTGCCAGCAGCCAAGAGGCAGGGCCCTACGAGCAGTACTTC
cdr3_aa: CASSQEAGPYEQYF

d_call: .
v_call: TRBV28
j_call: TRBJ2-1
clone_size: .
cdr3_nt: TGTGCCAGCAGTTTAGGGGGGAACTCCAATGAGCAGTTCTTC
cdr3_aa: CASSLGGNSNEQFF

d_call: TRBD1
v_call: TRBV7-2
j_call: TRBJ2-1
clone_size: .
cdr3_nt: TGTGCCAGCAGCCCCGACAGGGGCGTGTACAATGAGCAGTTCTTC
cdr3_aa: CASSPDRGVYNEQFF

d_call: TRBD1
v_call: TRBV6-6
j_call: TRBJ2-2
clone_size: .
cdr3_nt: TGTGCCAGCAGAATCGACAGGGGGCTGGCCGGGGAGCTGTTTTTT
cdr3_aa: CASRIDRGLAGELFF

d_call: .
v_call: TRBV13
j_call: TRBJ1-2
clone_size: once
cdr3_nt: TGTGCCAGCAGCTTAACCGACAGGCTAAACTATGGCTACACCTTC
cdr3_aa: CASSLTDRLNYGYTF

d_call: TRBD1
v_call: TRBV10-2
j_call: TRBJ2-4
clone_size: .
cdr3_nt: TGCGCCAGCAGGGGGACAGAAACTCCGAGGGGAAACATTCAGTACTTC
cdr3_aa: CASRGTETPRGNIQYF

d_call: .
v_call: TRBV6-5
j_call: TRBJ1-4
clone_size: .
cdr3_nt: TGTGCCAGCGGAGGTCGGGAAAAACTGTTTTTT
cdr3_aa: CASGGREKLFF

d_call: .
v_call: TRBV3-1/TRBV3-2
j_call: TRBJ2-7
clone_size: .
cdr3_nt: TGTGCCAGCAGCCCGTGGGGGCGAGTAAGAAACTCCTACGAGCAGTACTTC
cdr3_aa: CASSPWGRVRNSYEQYF

d_call: TRBD2
v_call: TRBV7-2
j_call: TRBJ2-1
clone_size: .
cdr3_nt: TGTGCCAGCAGCATCCGGGTTGGGGTAGCGGGGGGCTCCTACAATGAGCAGTTCTTC
cdr3_aa: CASSIRVGVAGGSYNEQFF

d_call: TRBD1
v_call: TRBV19
j_call: TRBJ1-2
clone_size: .
cdr3_nt: TGTGCCAGTACCCGGGACAGGGGGTATGGCTACACCTTC
cdr3_aa: CASTRDRGYGYTF

d_call: TRBD1
v_call: TRBV4-1
j_call: TRBJ1-5
clone_size: .
cdr3_nt: TGCGCCAGCAGCCGGGAGGACAGGGGGAATCAGCCCCAGCATTTT
cdr3_aa: CASSREDRGNQPQHF